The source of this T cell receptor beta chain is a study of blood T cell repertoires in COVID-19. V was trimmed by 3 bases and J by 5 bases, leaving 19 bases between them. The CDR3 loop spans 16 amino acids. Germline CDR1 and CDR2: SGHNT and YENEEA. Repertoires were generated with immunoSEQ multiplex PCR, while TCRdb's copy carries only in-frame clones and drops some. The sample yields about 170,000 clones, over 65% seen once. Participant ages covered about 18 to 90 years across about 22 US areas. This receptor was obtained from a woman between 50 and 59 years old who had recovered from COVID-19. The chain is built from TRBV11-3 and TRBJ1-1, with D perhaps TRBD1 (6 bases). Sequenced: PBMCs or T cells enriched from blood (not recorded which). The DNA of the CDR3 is TGTGCCAGCAGCTTTCAGGGGTTTGGGGGAAGGACTGAAGCTTTCTTT. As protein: CASSFQGFGGRTEAFF.